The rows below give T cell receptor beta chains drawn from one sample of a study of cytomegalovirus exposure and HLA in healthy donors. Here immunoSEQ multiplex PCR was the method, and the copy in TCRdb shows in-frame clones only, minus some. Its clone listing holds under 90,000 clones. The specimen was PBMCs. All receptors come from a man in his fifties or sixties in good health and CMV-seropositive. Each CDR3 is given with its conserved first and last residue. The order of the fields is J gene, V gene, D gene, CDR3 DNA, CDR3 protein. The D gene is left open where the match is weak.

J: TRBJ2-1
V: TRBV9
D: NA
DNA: TGTGCCAGCAGCGTAGCCCCCGGGACTCGTACCAATGAGCAGTTCTTC
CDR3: CASSVAPGTRTNEQFF

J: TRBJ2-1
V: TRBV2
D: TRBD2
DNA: TGTGCCAGCAGGGGACTAGCGGGAGGGTTTGAGCAGTTCTTC
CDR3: CASRGLAGGFEQFF

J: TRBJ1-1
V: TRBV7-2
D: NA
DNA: TGTGCCAGCAGCTTAGAAAGGGGGACTGAAGCTTTCTTT
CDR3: CASSLERGTEAFF

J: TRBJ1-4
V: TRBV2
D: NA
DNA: TGTGCCAGCAGTGTGTATCGGGGAACTAATGAAAAACTGTTTTTT
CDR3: CASSVYRGTNEKLFF

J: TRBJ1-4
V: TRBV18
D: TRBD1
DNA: TGTGCCAGCTCACCGCGGACAGGGGCTAATGAAAAACTGTTTTTT
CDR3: CASSPRTGANEKLFF

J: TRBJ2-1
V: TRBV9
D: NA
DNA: TGTGCCAGCAGCGTAGAACAGGGTAACTACAATGAGCAGTTCTTC
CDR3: CASSVEQGNYNEQFF

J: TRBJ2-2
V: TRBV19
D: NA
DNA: TGTGCCAGTAGTATAGACGCGGACACCGGGGAGCTGTTTTTT
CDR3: CASSIDADTGELFF

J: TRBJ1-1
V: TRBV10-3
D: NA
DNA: TGTGCCATCAGTGAGTTGGGGGACTTTAACACTGAAGCTTTCTTT
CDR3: CAISELGDFNTEAFF

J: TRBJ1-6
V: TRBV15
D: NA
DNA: TGTGCCACCAGCAGAGCCCTCCCACAGGGTTACTATAATTCACCCCTCCACTTT
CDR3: CATSRALPQGYYNSPLHF

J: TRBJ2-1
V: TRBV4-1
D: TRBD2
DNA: TGCGCCAGCAGCCTCTTCAGGGAGGGTGAGCAGTTCTTC
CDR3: CASSLFREGEQFF

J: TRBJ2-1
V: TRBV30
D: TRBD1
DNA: TGTGCCTGGAATTTCCCCCGGGACAGGGGCCTGAATGAGCAGTTCTTC
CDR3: CAWNFPRDRGLNEQFF

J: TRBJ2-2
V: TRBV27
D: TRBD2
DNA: TGTGCCAGCAGTTTCCAACTAGCGGCCAACACCGGGGAGCTGTTTTTT
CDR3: CASSFQLAANTGELFF

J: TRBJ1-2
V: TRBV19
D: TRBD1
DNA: TGTGCCAGTAGAATTAGGGCAGGGGGAGGCTATGGCTACACCTTC
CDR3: CASRIRAGGGYGYTF

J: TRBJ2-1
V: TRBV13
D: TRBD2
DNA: TGTGCCAGCAGCCTCCCCCTGGCGGGAGGGCCGCAGTTCTTC
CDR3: CASSLPLAGGPQFF

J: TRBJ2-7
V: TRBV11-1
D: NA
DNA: TGTGCCAGCAGCCCCGGTCTTCTCGAGCAGTACTTC
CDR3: CASSPGLLEQYF

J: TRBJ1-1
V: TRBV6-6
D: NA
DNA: TGTGCCAGCAGTTACGAGGGACAAGCGAACACTGAAGCTTTCTTT
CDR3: CASSYEGQANTEAFF

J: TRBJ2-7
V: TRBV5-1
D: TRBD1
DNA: TGCGCCAGCAGCCAGACCGGGACAGGGGACTACGAGCAGTACTTC
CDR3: CASSQTGTGDYEQYF

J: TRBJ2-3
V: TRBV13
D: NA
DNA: TGTGCCAGCAGCCCCTCGTCCACAGATACGCAGTATTTT
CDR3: CASSPSSTDTQYF

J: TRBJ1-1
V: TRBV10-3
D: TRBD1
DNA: TGTGCCATCAGGAGAAATACCGGGACAGAAGCTCTGAACACTGAAGCTTTCTTT
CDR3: CAIRRNTGTEALNTEAFF

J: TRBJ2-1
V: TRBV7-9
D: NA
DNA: TGTGCCAGCAGCTTAAACTCGCAGGGGCAGTTCTTC
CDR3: CASSLNSQGQFF

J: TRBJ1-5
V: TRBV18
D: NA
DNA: TGTGCCAGCTCACCGTTTCCGGGCAATCAGCCCCAGCATTTT
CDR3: CASSPFPGNQPQHF

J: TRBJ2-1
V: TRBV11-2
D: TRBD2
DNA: TGTGCCAGCAGGCCAATAGCGGGAGGAAGACAGGGGAATGAGCAGTTCTTC
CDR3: CASRPIAGGRQGNEQFF

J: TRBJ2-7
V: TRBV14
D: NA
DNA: TGTGCCAGCAGCCAAGCCCGACTACACTACGAGCAGTACTTC
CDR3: CASSQARLHYEQYF

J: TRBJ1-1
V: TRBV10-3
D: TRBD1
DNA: TGTGCCATCAGTACAGGGGGCTTCCCTGAAGCTTTCTTT
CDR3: CAISTGGFPEAFF

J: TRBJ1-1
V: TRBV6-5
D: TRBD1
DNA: TGTGCCAGCAGTTCGGACAGGGGAGGTGAAGCTTTCTTT
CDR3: CASSSDRGGEAFF

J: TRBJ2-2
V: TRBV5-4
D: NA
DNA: TGTGCCAGCAGCTTGACAGGGAACACCGGGGAGCTGTTTTTT
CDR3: CASSLTGNTGELFF

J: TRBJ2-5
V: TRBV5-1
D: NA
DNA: TGCGCCAGCAGCTACCCTAGGGAGATATCTGACCAAGAGACCCAGTACTTC
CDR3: CASSYPREISDQETQYF

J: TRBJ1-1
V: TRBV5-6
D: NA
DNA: TGTGCCAGCAGCTTGATCACAGGGTCCACTGAAGCTTTCTTT
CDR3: CASSLITGSTEAFF

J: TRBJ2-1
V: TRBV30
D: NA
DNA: TGTGCCTGGAGTGCTCACCTTCCAGGGGCCTACAATGAGCAGTTCTTC
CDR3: CAWSAHLPGAYNEQFF

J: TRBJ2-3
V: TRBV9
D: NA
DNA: TGTGCCAGCAGCGCCCCTAGAGGGGGGGGCGAGGCGGATACGCAGTATTTT
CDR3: CASSAPRGGGEADTQYF

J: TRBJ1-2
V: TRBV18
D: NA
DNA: TGTGCCAGCTCACCACCGCTACAGAACTATGGCTACACCTTC
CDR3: CASSPPLQNYGYTF

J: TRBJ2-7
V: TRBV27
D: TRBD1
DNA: TGTGCCAGCAGTTTTGGACAGGGCCCCGAGCAGTACTTC
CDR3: CASSFGQGPEQYF

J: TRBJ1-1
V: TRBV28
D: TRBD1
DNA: TGTGCCAGCAGTTTATGGGACAGGGTTGAGATGAACACTGAAGCTTTCTTT
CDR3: CASSLWDRVEMNTEAFF

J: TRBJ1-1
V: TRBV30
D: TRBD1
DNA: TGTGCCTGGGACAGGGTGGCCACTGAAGCTTTCTTT
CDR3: CAWDRVATEAFF

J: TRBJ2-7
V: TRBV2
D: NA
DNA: TGTGCCAGCCTAATCGCCGCCTACGAGCAGTACTTC
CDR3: CASLIAAYEQYF

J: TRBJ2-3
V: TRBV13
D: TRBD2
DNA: TGTGCCAGCAGCTTATTTGTAGCGGGGGGGCGAGATACGCAGTATTTT
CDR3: CASSLFVAGGRDTQYF

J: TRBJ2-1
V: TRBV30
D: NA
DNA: TGTGCCTGGAGTGGGCTCCGGGATGAGCAGTTCTTC
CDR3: CAWSGLRDEQFF

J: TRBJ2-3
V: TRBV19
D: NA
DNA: TGTGCCAGTAGCCTCCCGGGAGGCACAGATACGCAGTATTTT
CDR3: CASSLPGGTDTQYF

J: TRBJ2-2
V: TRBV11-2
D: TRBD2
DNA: TGTGCCAGCAGCTTAATTTATACTAGCGGGAGGTCCACCGGGGAGCTGTTTTTT
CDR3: CASSLIYTSGRSTGELFF

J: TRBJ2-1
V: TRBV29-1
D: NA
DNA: TGCAGCTCCGACAGAGCCGGCAATGAGCAGTTCTTC
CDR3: CSSDRAGNEQFF

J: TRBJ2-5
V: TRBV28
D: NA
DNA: TGTGCCAGCAGTCAGACTAGTCCAGAGACCCAGTACTTC
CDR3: CASSQTSPETQYF

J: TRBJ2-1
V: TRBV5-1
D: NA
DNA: TGCGCCAGCAGCTTGGCCGGGGTGGGAGGTTACAATGAGCAGTTCTTC
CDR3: CASSLAGVGGYNEQFF

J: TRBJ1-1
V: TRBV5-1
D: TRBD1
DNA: TGCGCCAGCAGCTCGACATACAGGGGCGCTGAAGCTTTCTTT
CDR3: CASSSTYRGAEAFF

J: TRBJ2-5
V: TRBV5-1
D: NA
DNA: TGCGCCAGCAGCTTTGGCCAGGGGCTTGAGACCCAGTACTTC
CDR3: CASSFGQGLETQYF

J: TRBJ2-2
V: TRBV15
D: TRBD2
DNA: TGTGCCACCAGCTCCCTCCTCGGCGGTGGGGGAGGGGCCGGGGAGCTGTTTTTT
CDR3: CATSSLLGGGGGAGELFF

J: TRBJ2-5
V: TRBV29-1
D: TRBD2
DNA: TGCAGCGGAGTTATAGCGGGAGGGGAGACCCAGTACTTC
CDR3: CSGVIAGGETQYF

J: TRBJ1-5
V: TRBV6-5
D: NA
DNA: TGTGCCAGCAGTTACCGCATAGATCAGCCCCAGCATTTT
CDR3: CASSYRIDQPQHF

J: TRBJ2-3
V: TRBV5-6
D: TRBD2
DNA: TGTGCCAGCAGCTACTATCTAGCGGGAGTAAGGAGCACAGATACGCAGTATTTT
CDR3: CASSYYLAGVRSTDTQYF

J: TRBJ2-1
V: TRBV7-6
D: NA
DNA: TGTGCCAGCAGCCTATCACAGGGCGGTGAGCAGTTCTTC
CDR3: CASSLSQGGEQFF

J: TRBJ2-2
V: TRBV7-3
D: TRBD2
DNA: TGTGCCAGCAGCTATGGACTAGCGGGGGCCGGGGAGCTGTTTTTT
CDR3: CASSYGLAGAGELFF

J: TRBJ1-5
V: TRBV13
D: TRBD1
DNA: TGTGCCAGCAGCATCGGACAGGGCGGCAATCAGCCCCAGCATTTT
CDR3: CASSIGQGGNQPQHF

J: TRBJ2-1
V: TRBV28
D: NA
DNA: TGTGCCAGCTCCCAAAACCCCAGGGGAGAGTTCTTC
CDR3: CASSQNPRGEFF

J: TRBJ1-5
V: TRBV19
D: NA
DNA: TGTGCCAGTAGTATGAAAGGGAGGGGGGCCACTTATAGCAATCAGCCCCAGCATTTT
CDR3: CASSMKGRGATYSNQPQHF

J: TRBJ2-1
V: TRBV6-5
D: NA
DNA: TGTGCCAGCAGCGGGGGTAGCGGTTACAATGAGCAGTTCTTC
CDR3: CASSGGSGYNEQFF

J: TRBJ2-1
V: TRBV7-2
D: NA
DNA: TGTGCCAGCAGCTTATTTGGAGGGAATGAGCAGTTCTTC
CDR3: CASSLFGGNEQFF

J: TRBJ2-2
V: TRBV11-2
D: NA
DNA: TGTGCCAGCAGCTTGGAGCTGGGCGGGGAGCTGTTTTTT
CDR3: CASSLELGGELFF

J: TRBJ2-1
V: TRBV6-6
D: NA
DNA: TGTGCCAGCAGTCACGGAGTAAACGAGCAGTTCTTC
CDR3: CASSHGVNEQFF

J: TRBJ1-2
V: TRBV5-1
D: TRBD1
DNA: TGCGCCAGCAGCTTGGAAGGGACAGGGTTTTCCAACTTC
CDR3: CASSLEGTGFSNF